This T cell receptor beta chain was documented in a study of cytomegalovirus exposure and HLA in healthy donors. The PCR contained 60 Vbeta and 13 Jbeta primers. The repertoire was sequenced with immunoSEQ multiplex PCR; TCRdb's copy has only in-frame clones and lacks some. The repertoire includes 95,000 to 150,000 clones, around 77% of them detected once, and approximately 5.5% sits in the top ten. The CDR3 has 18 residues. Per germline, CDR1 SEHNR and CDR2 FQNEAQ (reference sequence). This clone was detected only once. Compared with germline, one end of the junction differs, possibly owing to a read error.

The J gene is TRBJ2-7, the V gene TRBV7-9; 8 bases fit TRBD2. The clonotype originates from a man between 18 and 35 years old in good health and CMV-seropositive. Sequenced sample: PBMCs. The CDR3 is CSSSLAGLGSPGRYEQYF. The CDR3 nucleotides read TGTTCCAGCAGCTTAGCGGGACTAGGGAGCCCCGGACGGTACGAGCAGTACTTC.